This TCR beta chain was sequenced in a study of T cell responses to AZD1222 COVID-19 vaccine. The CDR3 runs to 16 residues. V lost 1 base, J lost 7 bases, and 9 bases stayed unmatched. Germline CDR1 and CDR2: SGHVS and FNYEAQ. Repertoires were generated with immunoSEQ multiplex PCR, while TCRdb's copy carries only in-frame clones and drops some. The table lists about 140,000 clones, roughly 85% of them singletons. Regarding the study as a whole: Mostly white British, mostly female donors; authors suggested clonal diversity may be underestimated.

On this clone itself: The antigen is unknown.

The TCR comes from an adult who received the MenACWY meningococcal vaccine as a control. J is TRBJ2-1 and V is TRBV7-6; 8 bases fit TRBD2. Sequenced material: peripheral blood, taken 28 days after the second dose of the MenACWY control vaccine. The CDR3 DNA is TGTGCCAGCAGCTTAGGTCGGGGGGGGCGTCTTAATGAGCAGTTCTTC. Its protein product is CASSLGRGGRLNEQFF.